Listed here are 32 T cell receptor beta chains from one sample, sequenced in a study of cytomegalovirus exposure and HLA in healthy donors. The method was immunoSEQ multiplex PCR; TCRdb's version includes in-frame clones alone and lacks a portion of them. Found here are some 79,000 clones, roughly 93% of them singletons; the top ten hold more than 2.5%. The sequencing input was PBMCs. These TCRs come from a woman under 30 in good health and CMV-seropositive.

V usage is TRBV5-1 and J usage is TRBJ2-1, with a tentative D call TRBD1 (6 bases). The V end was cut by 1 base, the J end by 12 bases, with 17 bases between. The CDR3 runs 14 residues. Germline CDR1 is SGHRS and CDR2 is YFSETQ. CDR3 sequence (DNA): TGCGCCAGCAGCTTGAGTGGGGGCAGCCCTGGGCAGTTCTTC. Translated: CASSLSGGSPGQFF.

This clone has only one observation. The chain uses TRBV14 and TRBJ1-2; 7 bases are a match to TRBD1. The CDR3 has 14 residues. V shed 4 bases, J shed 4 bases, and the junction held 6 bases outside the gene matches. Germline-derived CDR1 and CDR2 are SGHDN and FVKESK. The CDR3 loop is CASSLSRGSYGYTF. In nucleotides, the CDR3 is TGTGCCAGCAGCCTCTCCAGGGGGAGCTATGGCTACACCTTC.

V is TRBV5-1 and J is TRBJ1-5; 9 bases match TRBD1. Germline V gene data show CDR1 as SGHRS and CDR2 as YFSETQ. The CDR3 contains 16 residues. Trimming at V came to 4 bases and at J to 2 bases, leaving 7 bases not matched to a gene. CDR3 sequence reads: CASSPGTGNGNQPQHF. The CDR3 DNA follows: TGCGCCAGCAGCCCCGGGACAGGGAACGGCAATCAGCCCCAGCATTTT.

The chain has TRBV28 and TRBJ2-7; possibly TRBD2 for D (6 bases). The V end was cut by 6 bases, the J end by 2 bases, with 14 bases between. The CDR3 is 14 amino acids. CDR1 is MDHEN, CDR2 SYDVKM, per germline. CDR3 sequence reads: CASRQSQRAYEQYF. CDR3 DNA sequence: TGTGCCAGCAGACAAAGCCAGCGGGCCTACGAGCAGTACTTC.

This clone was observed a single time. The rearrangement links TRBV5-1 to TRBJ2-3, with D perhaps TRBD2 (5 bases). The V gene's germline CDR1 is SGHRS and CDR2 YFSETQ. There are 13 residues in the CDR3. The germline V and J ends were trimmed by 4 bases and 0 bases, with 6 bases remaining between them. The CDR3 nucleotides are TGCGCCAGCAGCCGGGATAGCACAGATACGCAGTATTTT. Translated, it gives CASSRDSTDTQYF.

V is TRBV7-9 and J is TRBJ1-2; D perhaps matches TRBD1 (5 bases). This CDR3 spans 13 amino acids. Looked up from germline, CDR1 is SEHNR and CDR2 is FQNEAQ (reference sequence). Trimming removed 5 bases from V and 4 bases from J, with 11 bases in between. The CDR3 coding sequence is TGTGCCAGCAGCGCAGGGATCCTCTATGGCTACACCTTC. Its translation is CASSAGILYGYTF.

The CDR3, as DNA: TGCAGCGTTGACAGGGATGATACTGAAGCTTTCTTT. This sequence encodes CSVDRDDTEAFF. The chain is built from TRBV29-1 and TRBJ1-1, with a weak D call TRBD1 (5 bases). V dropped 3 bases and J dropped 5 bases, with 10 bases sitting between them. The germline V gene encodes CDR1 SQVTM and CDR2 ANQGSEA. The CDR3 length is 12 residues.

The rearrangement uses TRBV11-2 and TRBJ1-1; weak D call: TRBD1 (5 bases). Between the trimmed V and J ends, which lost 7 bases and 5 bases, there was a span of 17 bases. There are 14 residues in the CDR3. The germline CDR1 and CDR2 sequences are SGHAT and FQNNGV. CDR3 sequence: CASTRTGGETEAFF. CDR3 nucleotides: TGTGCCAGCACCCGAACTGGGGGGGAGACTGAAGCTTTCTTT. Together with reference TRBV11-2 and TRBJ1-1, the CDR3 gives the full variable domain: EAGVAQSPRYKIIEKRQSVAFWCNPISGHATLYWYQQILGQGPKLLIQFQNNGVVDDSQLPKDRFSAERLKGVDSTLKIQPAKLEDSAVYLCASTRTGGETEAFFGQGTRLTVV.

The rearrangement uses TRBV7-2 and TRBJ2-7, with TRBD2 matching over 8 bases. From germline, CDR1 is SGHTA and CDR2 FQGNSA. The CDR3 contains 14 residues. V lost 2 bases, J lost 6 bases, and 6 bases stayed unmatched. CDR3 sequence reads: CASSLSGLAGEQYF. CDR3 DNA sequence: TGTGCCAGCAGCTTAAGCGGACTAGCAGGCGAGCAGTACTTC. Using reference TRBV7-2 and TRBJ2-7 for the parts outside the CDR3, the full variable domain is GAGVSQSPSNKVTEKGKDVELRCDPISGHTALYWYRQSLGQGLEFLIYFQGNSAPDKSGLPSDRFSAERTGGSVSTLTIQRTQQEDSAVYLCASSLSGLAGEQYFGPGTRLTVT.

This chain connects TRBV5-1 to TRBJ2-6, with 8 bases aligning to TRBD1. Germline V gives CDR1 SGHRS, CDR2 YFSETQ. V lost 3 bases, J lost 0 bases, and 5 bases stayed unmatched. This CDR3 has 17 amino acids. This CDR3 is CASSSGTGSSGANVLTF. In DNA form, the CDR3 reads TGCGCCAGCAGCTCGGGGACAGGAAGCTCTGGGGCCAACGTCCTGACTTTC.

The chain carries TRBV28 and TRBJ1-2; 10 nucleotides line up with TRBD1. V lost 6 bases, J lost 2 bases, and 6 bases stayed unmatched. The CDR3 contains 15 residues. In germline, CDR1 is MDHEN, CDR2 SYDVKM. The CDR3 region is CASRGGDRGNYGYTF. As DNA, the CDR3 is TGTGCCAGCAGGGGGGGGGACAGGGGAAACTATGGCTACACCTTC.

This chain links TRBV4-2 with TRBJ2-2; TRBD1 might be the D (5 bases). Germline values: CDR1 LGHNA, CDR2 YNFKEQ. Between the trimmed V and J ends, which lost 1 base and 6 bases, there was a span of 6 bases. The length of the CDR3 is 13 residues. The CDR3 bases are TGTGCCAGCAGCCAAGTAGGGGCCGGGGAGCTGTTTTTT. As protein: CASSQVGAGELFF.

The chain is built from TRBV2 and TRBJ2-1; possibly TRBD2 for D (7 bases). This CDR3 is built from 15 residues. Germline-derived CDR1 and CDR2 are SNHLY and FYNNEI. V lost 7 bases to trimming and J lost 3 bases, with 16 bases between them. The CDR3 spells CASTYGGGSYNEQFF. The CDR3 bases are TGTGCCAGCACCTACGGGGGCGGGAGCTACAATGAGCAGTTCTTC.

In its sample, this clone was seen once. V is TRBV6-1 and J is TRBJ1-6; a possible D gene is TRBD1 (5 bases). The germline gives CDR1 MNHNS, CDR2 SASEGT. The ends were cut back, 2 bases at V and 7 bases at J, with 15 bases in the middle. The length of the CDR3 is 16 residues. For the CDR3, the DNA is TGTGCCAGCAGTGAAAATCCTTGGACAACCAATTCACCCCTCCACTTT. This gives the protein CASSENPWTTNSPLHF.

The rearrangement links TRBV5-1 to TRBJ1-5, with 7 bases lining up with TRBD1. V lost 4 bases and J lost 3; bases outside the gene matches: 4. The CDR3 runs to 14 residues. Per the germline V gene, CDR1 is SGHRS and CDR2 is YFSETQ. The CDR3 region has the DNA TGCGCCAGCAGCACGGGACAGCCCAATCAGCCCCAGCATTTT. Encoded protein: CASSTGQPNQPQHF.

V usage is TRBV5-6 and J usage is TRBJ1-2; no definite D call. The CDR3 covers 15 residues. V lost 1 base to trimming and J lost 2 bases, with 12 bases between them. From germline, CDR1 is SGHDT and CDR2 YYEEEE. DNA of the CDR3: TGTGCCAGCAGCTTGCGAGGAGCTGAGAACTATGGCTACACCTTC. Residues: CASSLRGAENYGYTF.

The chain couples TRBV5-6 to TRBJ2-7; tentative D call: TRBD2 (5 bases). Germline CDR1 and CDR2: SGHDT and YYEEEE. CDR3 size: 15 residues. V gave up 0 bases and J gave up 0 bases, with 10 bases separating them. The CDR3 spells CASSLGVGSSYEQYF. The CDR3 DNA reads as TGTGCCAGCAGCTTGGGAGTGGGGAGCTCCTACGAGCAGTACTTC.

This clone was counted once. The chain employs TRBV6-5 and TRBJ1-3; D might be TRBD1 (5 bases). The length of the CDR3 is 15 residues. Per the germline V gene, CDR1 is MNHEY and CDR2 is SVGAGI. Trimming left V 6 bases short and J 4 bases short, with 16 bases between. The CDR3 DNA is TGTGCCAGCAGACGACAGTCAAGTAAGGGAAACACCATATATTTT. Encoded protein: CASRRQSSKGNTIYF.

Details on this clone: The sample holds other DNA sequences that translate to the same CDR3. This rearrangement joins TRBV6-5 to TRBJ1-2; possible D gene TRBD1, 6 bases. Germline CDR1 MNHEY, CDR2 SVGAGI. Trimming left V 6 bases short and J 2 bases short, with 10 bases between. This CDR3 contains 13 residues. The CDR3 protein is CASRPGQNYGYTF. Written as DNA, the CDR3 is TGTGCCAGCAGACCCGGACAGAACTATGGCTACACCTTC.

CDR3 amino acids: CASRTKPGQGGYGYTF. CDR3 DNA sequence: TGTGCCAGCAGAACGAAACCGGGACAGGGTGGCTATGGCTACACCTTC. J is TRBJ1-2 and V is TRBV27; 9 positions match TRBD1. CDR1 and CDR2 (germline): MNHEY, SMNVEV (reference sequence). J gave up 4 bases and V 6 bases, and 12 bases lay outside the gene matches. CDR3 length: 16 residues.

This chain connects TRBV4-1 to TRBJ1-3; D call uncertain. The CDR3 is made up of 17 amino acids. V lost 4 bases and J lost 0, with 16 bases in between. Germline assignment: CDR1 MGHRA and CDR2 YSYEKL. The CDR3 nucleotides read TGCGCCAGCAGCCCGACCCCCCACAGCAACTCTGGAAACACCATATATTTT. Residues: CASSPTPHSNSGNTIYF.

V usage is TRBV6-1 and J usage is TRBJ2-6; D is uncertain. Per germline, CDR1 MNHNS and CDR2 SASEGT. Trimming took off 0 bases at V and 2 bases at J, with 17 bases between the two ends. CDR3 length: 19 amino acids. The CDR3 protein is CASSEALVALRPGANVLTF. DNA for the CDR3: TGTGCCAGCAGTGAAGCGCTTGTGGCCCTGCGGCCTGGGGCCAACGTCCTGACTTTC.

This sequence joins TRBV10-1 and TRBJ2-6; D may be TRBD1 (5 bases). CDR1 and CDR2 from the germline V gene are WNHNN and SYGVQD (reference sequence). The ends were cut back, 3 bases at V and 4 bases at J, with 13 bases in the middle. The CDR3 is made up of 16 amino acids. The CDR3 here is CASSEVLGPGANVLTF. CDR3 nucleotides: TGCGCCAGCAGTGAAGTTTTGGGGCCCGGGGCCAACGTCCTGACTTTC.

The chain combines TRBV2 with TRBJ2-7; 7 bases are a match to TRBD1. CDR3 length: 18 amino acids. Germline values: CDR1 SNHLY, CDR2 FYNNEI. V lost 3 bases to trimming and J lost 6 bases; unmatched junction nucleotides: 20. The CDR3 DNA reads TGTGCCAGCAGTGAGGGAGTTCGATCCCGGACTTCAGGGGGCGAGCAGTACTTC. Amino acid sequence: CASSEGVRSRTSGGEQYF.

The CDR3 coding sequence is TGTGCCTGGAGTACGGGGGACGGCTACACCTTC. Amino acids: CAWSTGDGYTF. The chain joins TRBV30 to TRBJ1-2; tentatively, D is TRBD1 (5 bases). The V gene's germline CDR1 is GTSNPN and CDR2 SVGIG (reference sequence). Trimming took off 2 bases at V and 8 bases at J, with 9 bases between the two ends. The CDR3 contains 11 residues.

The chain employs TRBV7-2 and TRBJ2-5, with 9 bases that match TRBD2. V shed 5 bases, J shed 5 bases, and the junction held 15 bases outside the gene matches. This CDR3 is 17 amino acids long. Germline loops: CDR1 SGHTA, CDR2 FQGNSA. The CDR3 DNA is TGTGCCAGCAGCCCCCGGGGGGCGGGGGGGCCCGGGGAGACCCAGTACTTC. Encoded protein: CASSPRGAGGPGETQYF.

The CDR3 here is CASSKPGQGTPLHF. CDR3 DNA sequence: TGTGCCAGCAGCAAACCGGGACAGGGGACACCCCTCCACTTT. The rearrangement links TRBV6-5 to TRBJ1-6; TRBD1 agrees at 10 bases. Losses at the gene ends were 6 bases for V and 11 bases for J; bases not matched to a gene: 7. The CDR3 has 14 amino acids. Germline V gives CDR1 MNHEY, CDR2 SVGAGI.

In regard to this clone: Compared with germline, one end of the junction differs, possibly owing to a read error. The chain uses TRBV20-1 and TRBJ2-5; D might be TRBD2 (5 bases). This CDR3 comprises 10 residues. Germline values: CDR1 DFQATT, CDR2 SNEGSKA (reference sequence). Written as DNA, the CDR3 is TGCAGTGCTAGCGGGGTAATCGAAGACTTC. Translated: CSASGVIEDF.

There are a few counts of this clone. V is TRBV2 and J is TRBJ2-3, with 9 bases matching TRBD1. The V gene's germline CDR1 is SNHLY and CDR2 FYNNEI. This CDR3 has 15 residues. Germline trimming cut 4 bases from V and 4 bases from J; bases unmatched to any gene: 6. The CDR3 DNA reads as TGTGCCAGCAGTGCGACAGGGGGTAGGGCAGATACGCAGTATTTT. This gives the protein CASSATGGRADTQYF.

V usage is TRBV5-1 and J usage is TRBJ2-5; 7 positions agree with TRBD2. In germline, CDR1 is SGHRS, CDR2 YFSETQ. CDR3 length: 15 amino acids. Trimming removed 3 bases from V and 3 bases from J; junction bases left unmatched: 8. The DNA of the CDR3 is TGCGCCAGCAGCTCAGCCGGGACTACCAAAGAGACCCAGTACTTC. As protein: CASSSAGTTKETQYF.

This CDR3 reads CASSYDVSNNSPLHF. The CDR3 DNA reads TGTGCCAGCAGTTACGATGTGTCTAATAATTCACCCCTCCACTTT. The chain recombines TRBV6-5 with TRBJ1-6; D call uncertain. Germline values: CDR1 MNHEY, CDR2 SVGAGI. Trimming shortened V by 2 bases and J by 5 bases, and 10 bases separated the two germline ends. This CDR3 spans 15 amino acids.

The gene calls are TRBV28 and TRBJ2-3; 12 bases agree with TRBD2. The CDR3 sequence is 14 residues long. Germline V gene data show CDR1 as MDHEN and CDR2 as SYDVKM. The junction had 6 bases not matched to a gene; V was cut back by 10 bases and J by 4 bases. The CDR3 DNA is TGTGCCACGATCACTAGCGGGAGGCCAGATACGCAGTATTTT. As protein: CATITSGRPDTQYF.